The 20 T cell receptor beta chains presented below share a single source sample, sequenced in a study of shared clonotypes between healthy human individuals. Sequencing was performed with immunoSEQ multiplex PCR; in TCRdb, only in-frame clones are kept and a portion is missing. Among 400,000 to 500,000 clones listed, less than 80% were seen once. The sequenced sample was PBMCs. The receptor set was obtained from a woman aged 40 to 55 in good health. Some clones in this sample may be carry-over from other donors' samples.

This clone occurred a few times. The chain couples TRBV7-3 to TRBJ2-2, with D possibly being TRBD2 (5 bases). The germline gives CDR1 SGHTA, CDR2 FQGTGA. There are 14 residues in the CDR3. The ends were cut back, 7 bases at V and 5 bases at J, with 14 bases in the middle. The CDR3 protein is CASTPEGYTGELFF. In nucleotides, the CDR3 is TGTGCCAGCACCCCCGAGGGATATACCGGGGAGCTGTTTTTT.

The chain employs TRBV7-2 and TRBJ2-7; unclear D gene. CDR1 is SGHTA and CDR2 is FQGNSA in the germline V gene. V was trimmed by 2 bases and J by 1 base, leaving 15 bases between them. The CDR3 runs 16 residues. CDR3 DNA sequence: TGTGCCAGCAGCTTATCCCTTAGTCAGGCATCCTACGAGCAGTACTTC. This gives the protein CASSLSLSQASYEQYF.

This chain joins TRBV5-1 and TRBJ2-2; 12 bases agree with TRBD2. V shed 4 bases and J 5 bases; nucleotides not matched to a gene: 15. CDR1 SGHRS and CDR2 YFSETQ come from the germline V gene. The CDR3 extends over 19 amino acids. CDR3 sequence: CASSATGTSGYMGTGELFF. The CDR3 coding sequence is TGCGCCAGCAGCGCGACCGGGACTAGCGGGTATATGGGGACCGGGGAGCTGTTTTTT. The entire variable domain, with the rest obtained from reference TRBV5-1 and TRBJ2-2, is as follows: KAGVTQTPRYLIKTRGQQVTLSCSPISGHRSVSWYQQTPGQGLQFLFEYFSETQRNKGNFPGRFSGRQFSNSRSEMNVSTLELGDSALYLCASSATGTSGYMGTGELFFGEGSRLTVL.

This clone showed up just a few times. In DNA, the CDR3 is TGTGCCTGTACCAGGGGGCCTGGAAACACCATATATTTT. Translating it yields CACTRGPGNTIYF. The V call is TRBV30, the J call TRBJ1-3, with 8 bases identical to TRBD1. V was clipped by 6 bases and J by 2 bases; unmatched bases: 3. CDR3 length: 13 residues. The germline CDR1 and CDR2 sequences are GTSNPN and SVGIG (reference sequence).

This clone was detected once. This rearrangement joins TRBV10-1 to TRBJ2-7; TRBD1 is a possible D gene (6 bases). This CDR3 has 15 residues. Germline V gene data show CDR1 as WNHNN and CDR2 as SYGVQD (reference sequence). Trimming shortened V by 2 bases and J by 3 bases, and 14 bases separated the two germline ends. This chain's CDR3 is CASSEGGQGHYEQYF. The CDR3 nucleotides read TGCGCCAGCAGTGAGGGGGGACAAGGACACTACGAGCAGTACTTC.

This clone was seen only a few times. The rearrangement links TRBV4-1 to TRBJ2-7; TRBD2 matches 9 bases. The CDR3 sequence is 16 residues long. V was pared by 3 bases and J by 0 bases, with 6 bases of the junction left unmatched. Germline CDR1 MGHRA, CDR2 YSYEKL. CDR3 DNA: TGCGCCAGCAGCCAGGGACTAGCTGAAAGCTCCTACGAGCAGTACTTC. It is translated as CASSQGLAESSYEQYF.

Only a few counts were recorded for this clone. CDR3 loop: CASSSRREPQHF. CDR3 nucleotide sequence: TGTGCCAGCAGTTCTCGACGTGAGCCCCAGCATTTT. This sequence joins TRBV27 and TRBJ1-5; no firm D call. Trimming left V 4 bases short and J 8 bases short, with 9 bases between. CDR1 is MNHEY, CDR2 SMNVEV, per germline (reference sequence). This CDR3 contains 12 residues.

The rearrangement uses TRBV2 and TRBJ1-4; no firm D call. Germline CDR1 and CDR2: SNHLY and FYNNEI. The CDR3 is 14 residues long. V was cut by 7 bases and J by 3 bases, with 12 bases left in between. Here the CDR3 reads CASIRGVANEKLFF. The CDR3 nucleotides are TGTGCCAGCATTCGGGGTGTTGCTAATGAAAAACTGTTTTTT. Combining the CDR3 with reference TRBV2 and TRBJ1-4 gives the whole variable domain EPEVTQTPSHQVTQMGQEVILRCVPISNHLYFYWYRQILGQKVEFLVSFYNNEISEKSEIFDDQFSVERPDGSNFTLKIRSTKLEDSAMYFCASIRGVANEKLFFGSGTQLSVL.

The J gene is TRBJ1-4, the V gene TRBV5-5; D is unclear. Per germline, CDR1 SGHKS and CDR2 YYEKEE (reference sequence). The V gene lost 1 base and the J gene lost 7 bases, with 2 bases spanning the gap. CDR3 length: 11 residues. Here the CDR3 DNA reads TGTGCCAGCAGCTTGATTGAAAAACTGTTTTTT. Its protein product is CASSLIEKLFF. The full variable domain, rest sourced from reference TRBV5-5 and TRBJ1-4, is DAGVTQSPTHLIKTRGQQVTLRCSPISGHKSVSWYQQVLGQGPQFIFQYYEKEERGRGNFPDRFSARQFPNYSSELNVNALLLGDSALYLCASSLIEKLFFGSGTQLSVL.

The count of this clone is one. The rearrangement joins TRBV27 to TRBJ2-7; 7 positions match TRBD1. Germline V gene lookup returns CDR1 MNHEY and CDR2 SMNVEV (reference sequence). The CDR3 runs to 14 residues. Unmatched junction bases numbered 5, after V lost 0 bases and J lost 6 bases. The CDR3 DNA follows: TGTGCCAGCAGTTTATCCCGACAGGGTGGCGAGCAGTACTTC. Translating it yields CASSLSRQGGEQYF.

This sequence joins TRBV7-2 and TRBJ2-7; the match to TRBD1 covers 7 bases. Germline assignment: CDR1 SGHTA and CDR2 FQGNSA. The J segment lost 3 bases and the V segment lost 5 bases, leaving 7 bases of the junction unmatched. The CDR3 is made up of 14 amino acids. The CDR3 DNA sequence: TGTGCCAGCAGCCCACGACGGGACAGCTACGAGCAGTACTTC. This encodes CASSPRRDSYEQYF. Supplemented by reference TRBV7-2 and TRBJ2-7, the full variable domain reads GAGVSQSPSNKVTEKGKDVELRCDPISGHTALYWYRQSLGQGLEFLIYFQGNSAPDKSGLPSDRFSAERTGGSVSTLTIQRTQQEDSAVYLCASSPRRDSYEQYFGPGTRLTVT.

The chain recombines TRBV11-2 with TRBJ2-1; D call uncertain. The length of the CDR3 is 13 residues. From germline, CDR1 is SGHAT and CDR2 FQNNGV. V lost 5 bases and J lost 8, with 13 bases in between. As DNA, the CDR3 is TGTGCCAGCAGCAGAAGAGGTTGGGATGAGCAGTTCTTC. Protein product: CASSRRGWDEQFF.

This chain connects TRBV5-6 to TRBJ2-7; TRBD2 agrees at 7 bases. The V gene end was trimmed by 1 base and the J gene end by 0 bases; junction bases not matched to a gene: 13. CDR3 length equals 18 residues. Germline CDR1 SGHDT, CDR2 YYEEEE. CDR3 nucleotides: TGTGCCAGCAGCTTGTTTCGGGGGAGGGACGACAGCTCCTACGAGCAGTACTTC. Amino acids: CASSLFRGRDDSSYEQYF.

V gene TRBV6-6 combines with J gene TRBJ2-7; D could derive from TRBD1 or TRBD2 (6 bases each). The J call may be mistaken, given a closer DNA end match to TRBJ2-1. The CDR3 runs 15 residues. Germline V gene lookup returns CDR1 MNHNY and CDR2 SVGAGI (reference sequence). The CDR3: CASSPTRGGHNEQFF. CDR3 DNA: TGTGCCAGCAGCCCGACTAGAGGGGGGCACAATGAGCAGTTCTTC.

As DNA, the CDR3 is TGCGCCAGCAGGCCTACTAGTAACTCCTACAATGAGCAGTTCTTC. This codes for CASRPTSNSYNEQFF. V gene TRBV5-1 combines with J gene TRBJ2-1; D may be TRBD2 (5 bases). This CDR3 comprises 15 residues. V gave up 5 bases and J gave up 0 bases, with 12 bases separating them. From germline, CDR1 is SGHRS and CDR2 YFSETQ. Based on the CDR3 plus reference TRBV5-1 and TRBJ2-1, the full variable domain is KAGVTQTPRYLIKTRGQQVTLSCSPISGHRSVSWYQQTPGQGLQFLFEYFSETQRNKGNFPGRFSGRQFSNSRSEMNVSTLELGDSALYLCASRPTSNSYNEQFFGPGTRLTVL.

The DNA of the CDR3 is TGTGCCAGCAGTGAAGCGCTCCGACAGGGGTTACGGTTCTTC. Protein sequence: CASSEALRQGLRFF. This sequence joins TRBV2 and TRBJ2-1; 8 positions match TRBD1. The ends lost 0 bases at V and 15 bases at J; junction bases unmatched: 10. Germline lookup yields CDR1 SNHLY and CDR2 FYNNEI. The CDR3 sequence is 14 residues long.

The rearrangement links TRBV6-1 to TRBJ1-3; TRBD1 might be the D (5 bases). CDR1 and CDR2 (germline): MNHNS, SASEGT. The CDR3 is 18 residues long. Trimming removed 3 bases at V and 0 bases at J, with 18 bases between. CDR3: CASSDRWGYRTSGNTIYF. The CDR3, as DNA: TGTGCCAGCAGTGACAGGTGGGGGTACAGGACCTCTGGAAACACCATATATTTT.

The genes are TRBV28 and TRBJ2-7; the D gene could be TRBD1 or TRBD2 (6 bases each). The V gene's germline CDR1 is MDHEN and CDR2 SYDVKM. Trimming left V 4 bases short and J 2 bases short, with 21 bases between. The CDR3 is 17 amino acids. CDR3 region: CASSSPPTKRGAYEQYF. CDR3 bases: TGTGCCAGCAGTTCTCCCCCAACGAAGAGGGGGGCCTACGAGCAGTACTTC.

CDR3: CASSRTGFLNTGELFF. The CDR3 DNA reads as TGCGCCAGCAGCAGGACAGGGTTCCTAAACACCGGGGAGCTGTTTTTT. The rearrangement uses TRBV5-1 and TRBJ2-2, with TRBD1 matching over 8 bases. J gave up 2 bases and V 4 bases, and 7 bases lay outside the gene matches. CDR1 and CDR2 (germline): SGHRS, YFSETQ. The CDR3 extends over 16 amino acids.

The chain is built from TRBV27 and TRBJ2-1; TRBD2 aligns across 12 bases. J lost 8 bases, V lost 3 bases, and 5 bases had no gene match. The CDR3 consists of 15 residues. Germline V gene lookup returns CDR1 MNHEY and CDR2 SMNVEV (reference sequence). CDR3 amino acids: CASSFLASGGDEQFF. In DNA, the CDR3 is TGTGCCAGCAGTTTTCTGGCTAGCGGGGGGGATGAGCAGTTCTTC.